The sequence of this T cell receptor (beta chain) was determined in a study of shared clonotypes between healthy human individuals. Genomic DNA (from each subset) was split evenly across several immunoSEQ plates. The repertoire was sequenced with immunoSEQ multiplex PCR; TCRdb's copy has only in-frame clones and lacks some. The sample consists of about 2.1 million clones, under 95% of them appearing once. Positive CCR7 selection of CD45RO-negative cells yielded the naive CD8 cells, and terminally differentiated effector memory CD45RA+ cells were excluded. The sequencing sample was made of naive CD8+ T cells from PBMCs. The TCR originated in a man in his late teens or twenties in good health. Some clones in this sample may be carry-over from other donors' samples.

Here the CDR3 reads CASSEGQGIGGYTF. The DNA for the CDR3 is TGCGCCAGCAGCGAAGGACAGGGAATTGGGGGCTACACCTTC. This chain connects TRBV4-3 to TRBJ1-2; 8 bases match TRBD1. Germline loops: CDR1 LGHNA, CDR2 YSLEER. V lost 5 bases to trimming and J lost 8 bases; unmatched junction nucleotides: 10. This CDR3 region has 14 residues.